These 27 T cell receptor beta chains originate from one sample sequenced in a study of spatial heterogeneity in lung cancer. Time point defined: blood at routine non-recurrence follow-up after resection. TCRdb re-derived calls from the 5' RACE reads in MiXCR, one entry per CDR3 protein. Of 110,000 or so distinct CDR3 sequences listed, 11% were seen once; the top ten hold 20% to 25%. The sample in question was PBMCs, obtained at follow-up. These receptors originate from a female donor with early-stage non-small cell lung cancer.

Ten or more counts support this clonotype. The gene calls are TRBV7-9 and TRBJ1-6; D unresolved. This CDR3 contains 17 residues. V lost 7 bases and J lost 0, with 16 bases in between. CDR1 and CDR2 from the germline V gene are SEHNR and FQNEAQ (reference sequence). Written as DNA, the CDR3 is TGTGCCAGCACCTCTGGGTCACTGAGCTCCTATAATTCACCCCTCCACTTT. This encodes CASTSGSLSSYNSPLHF.

The CDR3 coding sequence is TGTGCCAGCAGGGGGGGTAGCTACGAGCAGTACTTC. The encoded protein is CASRGGSYEQYF. V usage is TRBV2 and J usage is TRBJ2-7; D may be TRBD2 (6 bases). V shed 6 bases and J shed 3 bases, with 9 bases lying between them. The CDR3 spans 12 residues. Looked up from germline, CDR1 is SNHLY and CDR2 is FYNNEI.

This clonotype was detected only a few times. The chain couples TRBV20-1 to TRBJ2-5; perhaps TRBD1 as D (6 bases). This CDR3 contains 12 residues. Trimming left V 5 bases short and J 5 bases short, with 12 bases between. The germline V gene encodes CDR1 DFQATT and CDR2 SNEGSKA (reference sequence). The CDR3 DNA follows: TGCAGTGCTCGGGACAATAGGGAGACCCAGTACTTC. Translating it yields CSARDNRETQYF.

The chain couples TRBV20-1 to TRBJ2-1, with D perhaps TRBD1 (5 bases). Deletions cut 0 bases from V and 8 bases from J, with 11 bases between. CDR3 size: 13 residues. Looked up from germline, CDR1 is DFQATT and CDR2 is SNEGSKA (reference sequence). CDR3 loop: CSARDVRDDEQFF. The CDR3 nucleotides read TGCAGTGCTAGAGACGTCAGGGATGATGAGCAGTTCTTC.

The chain carries TRBV14 and TRBJ2-2, with 8 bases matching TRBD1. The CDR3 totals 15 residues. V lost 2 bases and J lost 5; bases outside the gene matches: 4. In germline, CDR1 is SGHDN, CDR2 FVKESK. CDR3 bases: TGTGCCAGCAGCCAACACAGGGGGGAGACCGGGGAGCTGTTTTTT. This encodes CASSQHRGETGELFF.

The chain uses TRBV29-1 and TRBJ1-4, with D possibly matching TRBD1 (5 bases). Between the trimmed V and J ends, which lost 4 bases and 8 bases, there was a span of 11 bases. The CDR3 length is 12 residues. From germline, CDR1 is SQVTM and CDR2 ANQGSEA. This CDR3 is CSVGGVGEKLFF. CDR3 sequence (DNA): TGCAGCGTTGGGGGGGTCGGAGAAAAACTGTTTTTT.

This clonotype has just a few counts. The V call is TRBV11-2, the J call TRBJ2-7; the D gene is possibly TRBD2 (6 bases). The CDR3 consists of 14 residues. The germline CDR1 and CDR2 sequences are SGHAT and FQNNGV. The V gene lost 3 bases and the J gene lost 1 base, with 10 bases spanning the gap. The CDR3 region is CASSFGTRSYEQYF. The CDR3 DNA follows: TGTGCCAGCAGCTTCGGGACTCGATCCTACGAGCAGTACTTC.

This clonotype has a count of ten or more. J is TRBJ2-2 and V is TRBV3-1, with D perhaps TRBD1 or TRBD2 (5 bases each). V was clipped by 2 bases and J by 5 bases, with 21 bases between them. The CDR3 has 18 amino acids. Germline CDR1 LGHDT, CDR2 YNNKEL (reference sequence). CDR3 amino acids: CASSQRAWDGPRTGELFF. For the CDR3, the DNA is TGTGCCAGCAGCCAACGTGCTTGGGACGGCCCGAGGACCGGGGAGCTGTTTTTT.

The rearrangement joins TRBV7-6 to TRBJ2-1, with 12 bases fitting TRBD2. The CDR3 runs 18 residues. Germline loops: CDR1 SGHVS, CDR2 FNYEAQ. J lost 3 bases, V lost 4 bases, and 10 bases had no gene match. CDR3 amino acids: CASSSLAGGPTHYNEQFF. CDR3 DNA sequence: TGTGCCAGCAGCTCACTAGCGGGAGGCCCCACCCACTACAATGAGCAGTTCTTC. The full variable domain, rest sourced from reference TRBV7-6 and TRBJ2-1, is GAGVSQSPRYKVTKRGQDVALRCDPISGHVSLYWYRQALGQGPEFLTYFNYEAQQDKSGLPNDRFSAERPEGSISTLTIQRTEQRDSAMYRCASSSLAGGPTHYNEQFFGPGTRLTVL.

The J gene is TRBJ1-2, the V gene TRBV10-3; 9 bases map to TRBD1. Germline assignment: CDR1 ENHRY and CDR2 SYGVKD. The V and J ends lost 3 bases and 1 base, in that order; junction bases with no gene match: 3. The CDR3 length is 15 residues. The CDR3 sequence: CAISDRQGVNYGYTF. CDR3 sequence (DNA): TGTGCCATCAGTGACCGACAGGGGGTTAACTATGGCTACACCTTC.

With regard to this clonotype: A much larger clone lies one base from this, so it may be a read error. The CDR3 sequence is CASSNLRTPLSVEKLFF. The CDR3 nucleotides read TGTGCCAGTAGCAACCTACGGACACCTCTTTCTGTCGAAAAACTGTTTTTT. The rearrangement joins TRBV19 to TRBJ1-4, with D possibly matching TRBD1 (5 bases). Germline assignment: CDR1 LNHDA and CDR2 SQIVND (reference sequence). The CDR3 runs to 17 residues. Between the trimmed V and J ends, which lost 6 bases and 8 bases, there was a span of 25 bases.

The chain recombines TRBV4-2 with TRBJ1-3; a weak D match, TRBD1 (6 bases). CDR3 length: 17 amino acids. V dropped 0 bases and J dropped 3 bases, with 15 bases sitting between them. Germline-derived CDR1 and CDR2 are LGHNA and YNFKEQ. The CDR3: CASSQEFQGFYGNTIYF. CDR3 DNA: TGTGCCAGCAGCCAAGAGTTCCAGGGGTTCTATGGAAACACCATATATTTT.

This rearrangement joins TRBV6-5 to TRBJ2-4; 8 bases agree with TRBD1. The CDR3 has 14 amino acids. Germline V CDR1 and CDR2: MNHEY, SVGAGI. V was pared by 5 bases and J by 8 bases, with 8 bases of the junction left unmatched. The CDR3 reads CASSRQGIFDIQYF. In nucleotides, the CDR3 is TGTGCCAGCAGTCGACAGGGGATTTTTGACATTCAGTACTTC.

J is TRBJ2-1 and V is TRBV5-1; 8 nucleotides align to TRBD1. CDR1 and CDR2 from the germline V gene are SGHRS and YFSETQ. J lost 5 bases, V lost 4 bases, and 8 bases had no gene match. The CDR3 totals 15 residues. The CDR3, as DNA: TGCGCCAGCAGCATTGGGCAGGGGGCCCACAATGAGCAGTTCTTC. Protein sequence: CASSIGQGAHNEQFF.

This clonotype was counted only a few times. This rearrangement joins TRBV2 to TRBJ2-1; D remains ambiguous. This CDR3 is 16 amino acids long. Trimming pared 8 bases from V and 0 bases from J, leaving 17 bases between. Germline loops: CDR1 SNHLY, CDR2 FYNNEI. Here the CDR3 reads CASLAPSLYSYNEQFF. CDR3 DNA sequence: TGTGCCAGCTTGGCCCCTTCGTTATACTCCTACAATGAGCAGTTCTTC.

This sequence joins TRBV28 and TRBJ1-4; no firm D call. Germline CDR1 is MDHEN and CDR2 is SYDVKM. V was shortened by 6 bases and J by 5 bases, with 4 bases between the two germline ends. The CDR3 sequence is 11 residues long. The CDR3, as DNA: TGTGCCAGCAGACAAAATGAAAAACTGTTTTTT. Amino acids: CASRQNEKLFF.

This clonotype was detected a few times. The genes are TRBV28 and TRBJ1-2, with a tentative D call TRBD1 (5 bases). The ends were cut back, 5 bases at V and 2 bases at J, with 18 bases in the middle. This CDR3 is built from 16 residues. The germline V gene encodes CDR1 MDHEN and CDR2 SYDVKM. The CDR3 is CASSDREGTPNYGYTF. The CDR3 nucleotides are TGTGCCAGCAGTGACCGGGAAGGGACTCCAAACTATGGCTACACCTTC.

The CDR3 reads CASTIGSRGDQPQHF. The CDR3 DNA is TGTGCCAGCACCATCGGGAGTAGGGGCGATCAGCCCCAGCATTTT. The chain has TRBV12-3 or TRBV12-4 and TRBJ1-5; D is possibly TRBD1 (5 bases). Deletions cut 7 bases from V and 5 bases from J, with 18 bases between. CDR3 length: 15 residues.

This clonotype showed up many times. The genes are TRBV7-9 and TRBJ2-1; 11 bases map to TRBD2. The ends lost 7 bases at V and 10 bases at J; junction bases unmatched: 12. This CDR3 contains 15 residues. Germline lookup yields CDR1 SEHNR and CDR2 FQNEAQ (reference sequence). The CDR3 spells CASTSTTSGTGEQFF. CDR3 nucleotides: TGTGCCAGCACCTCCACGACTAGCGGGACAGGGGAGCAGTTCTTC.

This clonotype was seen a handful of times. This chain connects TRBV7-2 to TRBJ2-3; a possible D gene is TRBD2 (6 bases). The CDR3 runs to 14 residues. Trimming stripped 0 bases from V and 5 bases from J, with 9 bases between. Germline CDR1 is SGHTA and CDR2 is FQGNSA. This chain's CDR3 is CASSLARAGDTQYF. CDR3 sequence (DNA): TGTGCCAGCAGCTTAGCTAGAGCGGGAGATACGCAGTATTTT.

This clonotype showed up many times. The rearrangement joins TRBV29-1 to TRBJ2-1, with D possibly being TRBD2 (6 bases). The V and J ends lost 6 bases and 0 bases respectively, with 15 bases between them. The CDR3 totals 15 residues. Per germline, CDR1 SQVTM and CDR2 ANQGSEA. The CDR3 DNA reads as TGCAGCGTCGGGGCTAGCGCCATCTCCTACAATGAGCAGTTCTTC. Amino acids: CSVGASAISYNEQFF.

This clonotype was detected a few times. The rearrangement joins TRBV6-2 or TRBV6-3 to TRBJ1-4; D might be TRBD1 (5 bases). The V end lost 7 bases, the J end lost 8 bases, and 17 bases lay between the germline ends. Germline CDR1 MNHEY, CDR2 SVGEGT. This CDR3 is 14 amino acids long. CDR3: CASKTYPRAEKLFF. The CDR3 bases are TGTGCCAGCAAGACGTACCCCAGGGCGGAAAAACTGTTTTTT.

The table lists this clonotype with a few counts. This chain joins TRBV27 and TRBJ1-1; D remains ambiguous. The germline CDR1 and CDR2 sequences are MNHEY and SMNVEV (reference sequence). The CDR3 contains 14 residues. V lost 2 bases and J lost 0, with 7 bases in between. This CDR3 is CASSLTEMNTEAFF. The CDR3 DNA is TGTGCCAGCAGTTTAACGGAGATGAACACTGAAGCTTTCTTT.

This clonotype was counted at least ten times. The V gene is TRBV27, the J gene TRBJ2-5; D call uncertain. V was pared by 6 bases and J by 5 bases, with 16 bases between. The germline CDR1 and CDR2 sequences are MNHEY and SMNVEV (reference sequence). The CDR3 runs 14 residues. This chain's CDR3 is CASSPVGFIETQYF. The DNA for the CDR3 is TGTGCCAGCAGCCCGGTGGGATTCATTGAGACCCAGTACTTC.

A few counts support this clonotype. J is TRBJ2-2 and V is TRBV5-1; D uncertain. Germline V gene lookup returns CDR1 SGHRS and CDR2 YFSETQ. The CDR3 runs to 14 residues. V gave up 0 bases and J gave up 5 bases, with 8 bases separating them. CDR3 residues: CASSLGSQTGELFF. In DNA form, the CDR3 reads TGCGCCAGCAGCTTGGGGTCACAAACCGGGGAGCTGTTTTTT.

The genes are TRBV7-3 and TRBJ2-5, with TRBD2 matching 10 bases. V dropped 3 bases and J dropped 4; count of bases not matched to a gene: 2. This CDR3 region has 14 residues. Germline V lookup: CDR1 SGHTA, CDR2 FQGTGA. The CDR3 DNA reads as TGTGCCAGCAGCTTTGGGACTAGCGCAGAGACCCAGTACTTC. It codes for CASSFGTSAETQYF.

This chain connects TRBV5-5 to TRBJ2-5, with TRBD1 as a possible D gene (6 bases). Trimming shortened V by 7 bases and J by 0 bases, and 19 bases separated the two germline ends. Per the germline V gene, CDR1 is SGHKS and CDR2 is YYEKEE (reference sequence). The length of the CDR3 is 16 residues. Written as DNA, the CDR3 is TGTGCCAGCGGAACAATGCAGGGGATGTACCAAGAGACCCAGTACTTC. Its translation: CASGTMQGMYQETQYF.